Reported below is one T cell receptor (beta chain). In the original workflow: Quantification of nucleated cells was approximated via reference gene primer amplification. This table comes from immunoSEQ multiplex PCR, and its TCRdb copy is limited to in-frame clones, with some not included. The V and J calls and the clone size are those of that table, but D and trimming were determined from the DNA. Of fewer than 70,000 clones in the sample, 85% were seen once. The data originate from a study of blood T cell repertoires in COVID-19. Study-wide background: Researchers got acute and convalescent COVID-19 samples from the United States, Italy and Spain. In each case, the material was cDNA or gDNA derived from T cells, B-cell-depleted T cells, or PBMCs.

This CDR3 is 14 amino acids long. V is TRBV21-1 and J is TRBJ1-5; the DNA was not used to check the table's D call, TRBD1. TRBV21-1 is termed a pseudogene. Specimen: peripheral blood. The receptor was derived from a man of 80 years or more with acute or convalescent COVID-19. This CDR3 is CASRHTGMGQPQHF. Written as DNA, the CDR3 is TGTGCCAGCAGACACACAGGGATGGGGCAGCCCCAGCATTTT.